Presented here are 29 T cell receptor beta chains from one specimen sequenced in a study of metastatic and nonmetastatic thyroid tumors. Thyroid surgery was preceded by no treatment in any patient. MiXCR was used by TCRdb to re-call the PCR reads. In the table there are around 20,000 clones, about 14% of which are singletons. Sequencing used tumor tissue. The receptors were sampled from a female donor with papillary thyroid cancer or a benign thyroid nodule (not recorded which). Some clones in this sample may be carry-over from other donors' samples.

This clone was seen repeatedly, ten times or more. Since a much larger clone is just one base distant, this may be a read error. This chain uses TRBV5-1 with TRBJ1-1, with D unclear. The CDR3 loop spans 14 amino acids. Germline assignment: CDR1 SGHRS and CDR2 YFSETQ. Trimming removed 0 bases at V and 4 bases at J, with 10 bases between. CDR3: CASSLVSLRTEAFF. Written as DNA, the CDR3 is TGCGCCAGCAGCTTGGTCAGTTTGCGCACTGAAGCTTTCTTT.

This clone was detected many times. This rearrangement joins TRBV6-1 to TRBJ2-3; D not certain. Looked up from germline, CDR1 is MNHNS and CDR2 is SASEGT. This CDR3 has 14 residues. Trimming removed 5 bases from V and 4 bases from J, with 13 bases in between. CDR3 coding DNA: TGTGCCAGCAGTCGTCAGGTCTTGGCAGATACGCAGTATTTT. Encoded protein: CASSRQVLADTQYF.

This clone was seen many times. J is TRBJ1-2 and V is TRBV30; 9 bases line up with TRBD1. V gave up 2 bases and J gave up 8 bases; unmatched junction bases: 12. The CDR3 spans 15 residues. CDR1 is GTSNPN, CDR2 SVGIG, per germline (reference sequence). The CDR3 protein is CAWSLGQGSWEGYTF. DNA for the CDR3: TGTGCCTGGAGTTTAGGACAGGGGTCATGGGAGGGCTACACCTTC.

Ten or more counts support this clone. The V gene is TRBV9, the J gene TRBJ2-1, with 7 positions matching TRBD2. Germline V CDR1 and CDR2: SGDLS, YYNGEE. Trimming removed 3 bases from V and 6 bases from J; junction bases left unmatched: 9. CDR3 length: 15 amino acids. This CDR3 is CASSAWEGEGNEQFF. The CDR3 region has the DNA TGTGCCAGCAGCGCTTGGGAAGGGGAGGGCAATGAGCAGTTCTTC.

This clone was recorded at least ten times. The chain couples TRBV2 to TRBJ1-1, with a weak D call TRBD1 (5 bases). V dropped 7 bases and J dropped 5 bases, with 17 bases sitting between them. Germline-derived CDR1 and CDR2 are SNHLY and FYNNEI. The length of the CDR3 is 14 residues. CDR3 coding DNA: TGTGCCAGCAACCCTGGAGAGGGACCGACTGAAGCTTTCTTT. Its translation: CASNPGEGPTEAFF.

By sample fraction, this clone is medium-sized (0.01 to 0.1%). The V call is TRBV7-3, the J call TRBJ1-5, with a weak D call TRBD1 (5 bases). V was trimmed by 1 base and J by 4 bases, leaving 26 bases between them. The germline V gene encodes CDR1 SGHTA and CDR2 FQGTGA. The CDR3 runs to 20 residues. In DNA, the CDR3 is TGTGCCAGCAGCTTAATCCCGTCGGGGCGCTATCCGAGAAGAAATCAGCCCCAGCATTTT. Protein sequence: CASSLIPSGRYPRRNQPQHF.

Comment on this clone: One end of the junction is discordant with germline, which a read error may explain. The rearrangement links TRBV5-1 to TRBJ2-1; a weak D match, TRBD2 (6 bases). The germline V gene encodes CDR1 SGHRS and CDR2 YFSETQ. This CDR3 has 14 residues. The CDR3 protein is CASSSGAPNNGQFF. The CDR3 DNA is TGCGCCAGCAGCTCGGGAGCGCCAAATAATGGGCAGTTCTTC.

This clone was seen many times. This chain connects TRBV19 to TRBJ2-5; 8 nucleotides match TRBD1. Germline CDR1 and CDR2: LNHDA and SQIVND (reference sequence). Losses at the gene ends were 1 base for V and 2 bases for J; bases not matched to a gene: 3. This CDR3 comprises 15 residues. The CDR3 coding sequence is TGTGCCAGTAGTATAGCCGGGACAGGACAAGAGACCCAGTACTTC. It translates to CASSIAGTGQETQYF.

This clone was seen at least ten times. The chain links TRBV30 to TRBJ2-5; possible D gene TRBD1, 5 bases. The germline gives CDR1 GTSNPN, CDR2 SVGIG (reference sequence). This CDR3 is 12 amino acids long. The V end was cut by 4 bases, the J end by 0 bases, with 6 bases between. This chain's CDR3 is CAWNRYQETQYF. CDR3 DNA sequence: TGTGCCTGGAACAGGTACCAAGAGACCCAGTACTTC.

There are many counts of this clone. The chain combines TRBV9 with TRBJ1-2; maybe TRBD1 (6 bases). The CDR3 contains 18 residues. V lost 4 bases and J lost 2, with 24 bases in between. Per the germline V gene, CDR1 is SGDLS and CDR2 is YYNGEE. CDR3 residues: CASSYLVGGGGGNYGYTF. Written as DNA, the CDR3 is TGTGCCAGCAGCTACCTTGTGGGGGGGGGCGGTGGCAACTATGGCTACACCTTC.

The table lists this clone with many counts. One base away lies a much larger clone, so this may be a sequencing read error. This rearrangement joins TRBV7-9 to TRBJ1-1, with D possibly being TRBD1 (5 bases). CDR1 SEHNR and CDR2 FQNEAQ come from the germline V gene (reference sequence). This CDR3 has 15 residues. Trimming took 2 bases from V and 3 from J, leaving 13 bases between them. The CDR3: CASSLTGTADTEAFF. The CDR3 DNA reads as TGTGCCAGCAGCTTAACCGGGACGGCCGACACTGAAGCTTTCTTT. Supplemented by reference TRBV7-9 and TRBJ1-1, the full variable domain reads DTGVSQNPRHKITKRGQNVTFRCDPISEHNRLYWYRQTLGQGPEFLTYFQNEAQLEKSRLLSDRFSAERPKGSFSTLEIQRTEQGDSAMYLCASSLTGTADTEAFFGQGTRLTVV.

This clone was detected ten times or more. The genes are TRBV20-1 and TRBJ2-3; 15 nucleotides match TRBD2. The CDR3 has 16 amino acids. V trimming: 1 base; J trimming: 2 bases; junction bases outside the gene matches: 1. Germline-derived CDR1 and CDR2 are DFQATT and SNEGSKA (reference sequence). DNA for the CDR3: TGCAGTGCTAGAGGGACTAGCGGGGGGGACACAGATACGCAGTATTTT. This gives the protein CSARGTSGGDTDTQYF.

This clone is termed medium-sized. The chain has TRBV7-3 and TRBJ2-1; D uncertain. V lost 1 base and J lost 9, with 13 bases in between. This CDR3 comprises 14 residues. Germline-derived CDR1 and CDR2 are SGHTA and FQGTGA. DNA of the CDR3: TGTGCCAGCAGCTTAAATCAACATGACGTTGAGCAGTTCTTC. It is translated as CASSLNQHDVEQFF.

This clone showed up many times. This chain connects TRBV20-1 to TRBJ2-2, with 10 positions matching TRBD1. This CDR3 spans 15 amino acids. V gave up 3 bases and J gave up 6 bases; unmatched junction bases: 7. Germline V lookup: CDR1 DFQATT, CDR2 SNEGSKA (reference sequence). The CDR3 DNA reads TGCAGTGCTAGTCCGGGACAGGGGTTTGCCGGGGAGCTGTTTTTT. Residues: CSASPGQGFAGELFF.

This clone was counted at least ten times. The chain has TRBV3-1 and TRBJ2-1, with 8 bases identical to TRBD1. The CDR3 contains 13 residues. J gave up 2 bases and V 6 bases, and 0 bases lay outside the gene matches. Germline V gene sequence: CDR1 LGHDT, CDR2 YNNKEL (reference sequence). CDR3 nucleotides: TGTGCCAGCAGACAGGGGGCCTACAATGAGCAGTTCTTC. It translates to CASRQGAYNEQFF.

This clone turned up a few times. The chain is built from TRBV25-1 and TRBJ1-1; 9 nucleotides line up with TRBD1. This CDR3 is 14 amino acids long. CDR1 and CDR2 (germline): MGHDK, SYGVNS. J was trimmed by 4 bases and V by 2 bases; bases with no gene match: 2. Here the CDR3 reads CASSERGQGTEAFF. CDR3 nucleotide sequence: TGTGCCAGCAGTGAAAGGGGACAGGGCACTGAAGCTTTCTTT.

This clone was picked up many times. The genes are TRBV5-1 and TRBJ1-1; no firm D call. Trimming took 2 bases from V and 4 from J, leaving 9 bases between them. The germline V gene encodes CDR1 SGHRS and CDR2 YFSETQ. CDR3 length equals 13 residues. CDR3 coding DNA: TGCGCCAGCAGCTTTGGCAGAGCCACTGAAGCTTTCTTT. Translated: CASSFGRATEAFF.

Worth noting for this clone: A much more abundant neighbour one base away suggests this may be a read error. This chain joins TRBV29-1 and TRBJ2-5; D uncertain. Germline V gene data show CDR1 as SQVTM and CDR2 as ANQGSEA. CDR3 length equals 13 residues. V was cut by 6 bases and J by 10 bases, with 21 bases left in between. The DNA for the CDR3 is TGCAGCGTCGATAGGGTGTCGCAAGTCCTCCAGTACTTC. Translating it yields CSVDRVSQVLQYF.

This clone was counted many times. The chain employs TRBV30 and TRBJ2-2; D is unresolved. Trimming removed 1 base from V and 2 bases from J, with 2 bases in between. Germline loops: CDR1 GTSNPN, CDR2 SVGIG (reference sequence). This CDR3 spans 12 amino acids. Here the CDR3 reads CAWSDNTGELFF. CDR3 nucleotide sequence: TGTGCCTGGAGTGATAACACCGGGGAGCTGTTTTTT.

Points on this clone: A much larger clonotype is one base distant, so this may be a read error. Different DNA sequences within this sample yield the same CDR3. The chain uses TRBV2 and TRBJ2-3; D not certain. This CDR3 is 11 amino acids long. Germline loops: CDR1 SNHLY, CDR2 FYNNEI. Here the CDR3 reads CATGYTDTQYF. The CDR3 region has the DNA TGTGCCACCGGGTACACAGATACTCAGTATTTT.

In this sample, this clone turned up many times. Sequence at one end of the junction differs from germline and may be a read error. V and J are TRBV20-1 and TRBJ1-2; D is unclear. The CDR3 runs to 12 residues. From germline, CDR1 is DFQATT and CDR2 SNEGSKA (reference sequence). CDR3: CSAYLGSDVLSF. In nucleotides, the CDR3 is TGCAGTGCTTACCTTGGGTCAGATGTCCTCTCCTTC.

This clone occurred many times. This chain links TRBV7-9 with TRBJ2-5; weak D call: TRBD1 (5 bases). V gave up 4 bases and J gave up 0 bases, with 15 bases separating them. CDR3 size: 16 residues. Germline values: CDR1 SEHNR, CDR2 FQNEAQ (reference sequence). CDR3 DNA: TGTGCCAGCAGCTCCCCAGAGGAGACAGACCAAGAGACCCAGTACTTC. Amino acid sequence: CASSSPEETDQETQYF.

For this clone: At one end the junction does not follow the germline gene, possibly because of a read error. The chain joins TRBV30 to TRBJ2-7, with 8 positions matching TRBD1. The germline gives CDR1 GTSNPN, CDR2 SVGIG (reference sequence). The CDR3 spans 12 residues. CDR3 protein: CASDRVSYDQYF. Written as DNA, the CDR3 is TGTGCCTCGGACAGGGTCTCCTACGATCAGTACTTC.

This clone was seen repeatedly, ten times or more. This chain connects TRBV6-1 to TRBJ1-1; no definite D call. V dropped 6 bases and J dropped 0 bases, with 8 bases sitting between them. Germline loops: CDR1 MNHNS, CDR2 SASEGT. The CDR3 extends over 13 amino acids. Here the CDR3 reads CASRAHLNTEAFF. DNA for the CDR3: TGTGCCAGCAGGGCTCATCTGAACACTGAAGCTTTCTTT.

This clone was detected many times. It may be a read error: a sequence one base away is much more abundant. Other DNA sequences from this sample encode an identical CDR3 as well. This chain uses TRBV7-9 with TRBJ2-7, with a possible D match to TRBD1 (6 bases). CDR3 size: 12 residues. Germline V gene sequence: CDR1 SEHNR, CDR2 FQNEAQ (reference sequence). DNA of the CDR3: TGTGCCAGCAGCTTGGGGGCCTACGAACAGTACTTC. Translating it yields CASSLGAYEQYF.

This clone was picked up many times. This chain's CDR3 is CSARPGQNYGYTF. The CDR3 DNA follows: TGCAGTGCTAGACCTGGACAGAACTATGGCTACACCTTC. The V and J genes are TRBV20-1 and TRBJ1-2; perhaps TRBD1 as D (6 bases). Trimming cost V 2 bases and J 2 bases, with 9 bases left between them. CDR1 is DFQATT, CDR2 SNEGSKA, per germline (reference sequence). There are 13 residues in the CDR3.

In this sample, this clone turned up many times. This chain uses TRBV14 with TRBJ2-3, with D uncertain. CDR1 is SGHDN, CDR2 FVKESK, per germline. V lost 2 bases and J lost 2, with 11 bases in between. This CDR3 is built from 15 residues. CDR3 DNA: TGTGCCAGCAGCCAATCGTTAGTTTCCACAGATACGCAGTATTTT. Translated, it gives CASSQSLVSTDTQYF.

This clone has at least ten counts. The rearrangement joins TRBV5-1 to TRBJ1-4; 7 bases map to TRBD1. J gave up 7 bases and V 4 bases, and 10 bases lay outside the gene matches. The CDR3 sequence is 15 residues long. CDR1 is SGHRS and CDR2 is YFSETQ in the germline V gene. The CDR3 here is CASSPTTGEGEKLFF. The CDR3 DNA follows: TGCGCCAGCAGCCCAACTACAGGGGAGGGTGAAAAACTGTTTTTT.

The sample holds many counts of this clone. This chain links TRBV4-1 with TRBJ2-7, with D unclear. V was clipped by 4 bases and J by 3 bases, with 10 bases between them. The CDR3 extends over 13 amino acids. Germline assignment: CDR1 MGHRA and CDR2 YSYEKL. In DNA form, the CDR3 reads TGCGCCAGCAGCCGCCAAGCTAACTACGAGCAGTACTTC. This codes for CASSRQANYEQYF.